The clone carrying this TCR beta chain was observed at least ten times. This sample is part of a study of identical twins. TCRdb redid the calling of the 5' RACE reads with MiXCR, one entry per CDR3 protein. The sample yields some 660,000 distinct CDR3 sequences, approximately 9% seen once. This sample also belongs to another study, concerning yellow fever vaccine responses in identical twins.

Sequencing input: PBMCs. This receptor was obtained from a woman aged 18-35 years in good health.

CDR3 loop: CASSQQETQYF. The CDR3 nucleotides are TGTGCCAGCAGCCAACAAGAGACCCAGTACTTC. V and J are TRBV14 and TRBJ2-5, with D unresolved. Trimming removed 2 bases from V and 2 bases from J, with 0 bases in between. The CDR3 length is 11 residues. Germline assignment: CDR1 SGHDN and CDR2 FVKESK.